The 26 T cell receptor beta chains in this list originate from one sample, sequenced in a study of control samples from healthy donors and cancer patients. The table came from immunoSEQ multiplex PCR; TCRdb's copy has only in-frame clones and leaves some out. This sample has 150,000 or so clones, with roughly 90% found just once. The material sequenced was blood. The receptor set was obtained from a young man in good health.

The V gene is TRBV19, the J gene TRBJ1-1; D is ambiguous. V was clipped by 4 bases and J by 5 bases, with 5 bases between them. Germline lookup yields CDR1 LNHDA and CDR2 SQIVND (reference sequence). The length of the CDR3 is 11 residues. Written as DNA, the CDR3 is TGTGCCAGTAGTAGGAGGACTGAAGCTTTCTTT. It translates to CASSRRTEAFF.

The chain has TRBV3-1 (or the pseudogene TRBV3-2) and TRBJ1-6, with 7 positions matching TRBD1. V lost 3 bases to trimming and J lost 9 bases; unmatched junction nucleotides: 11. Germline assignment: CDR1 LGHDT and CDR2 YNNKEL (reference sequence). This CDR3 is built from 16 residues. Here the CDR3 reads CASSHYLRRQGSPLHF. DNA of the CDR3: TGTGCCAGCAGCCATTACCTCCGGCGACAGGGTTCACCCCTCCACTTT.

The rearrangement links TRBV6-5 to TRBJ2-7, with D possibly being TRBD1 (5 bases). The ends were cut back, 0 bases at V and 0 bases at J, with 12 bases in the middle. This CDR3 region has 16 residues. Looked up from germline, CDR1 is MNHEY and CDR2 is SVGAGI. The CDR3 DNA sequence: TGTGCCAGCAGTTACTCCAGGACAAGAACCTCCTACGAGCAGTACTTC. It translates to CASSYSRTRTSYEQYF.

Comments on this clone: The same CDR3 can be traced to other DNA sequences in this sample. The CDR3 reads CASSYQGDEQYF. Here the CDR3 DNA reads TGTGCCAGCAGTTATCAGGGGGACGAGCAGTACTTC. The J gene is TRBJ2-7, the V gene TRBV6-5; 7 bases fit TRBD1. Per the germline V gene, CDR1 is MNHEY and CDR2 is SVGAGI. J gave up 5 bases and V 3 bases, and 1 base lay outside the gene matches. This CDR3 spans 12 amino acids.

Note on this clone: Other DNA variants within this sample encode the same CDR3. The CDR3 loop is CASSLEGGSTEAFF. DNA for the CDR3: TGCGCCAGCAGCTTGGAAGGGGGAAGCACTGAAGCTTTCTTT. The gene calls are TRBV5-1 and TRBJ1-1; maybe TRBD1 (6 bases). The V gene's germline CDR1 is SGHRS and CDR2 YFSETQ. V shed 0 bases and J shed 4 bases, with 10 bases lying between them. CDR3 size: 14 residues.

The genes are TRBV15 and TRBJ2-5; D is uncertain. Trimming took 0 bases from V and 6 from J, leaving 14 bases between them. CDR3 length equals 15 residues. Germline V gene sequence: CDR1 LNHNV, CDR2 YYDKDF (reference sequence). The CDR3 sequence: CATSRDGPRGKTQYF. In DNA, the CDR3 is TGTGCCACCAGCAGAGATGGGCCCCGTGGGAAGACCCAGTACTTC.

The V and J genes are TRBV18 and TRBJ1-3; 8 bases are a match to TRBD1. This CDR3 is 18 amino acids long. In germline, CDR1 is KGHSH, CDR2 LQKENI. Trimming at V came to 4 bases and at J to 0 bases, leaving 11 bases not matched to a gene. The CDR3 nucleotides read TGTGCCAGCTCACTCGTCGGACAGGGTACAAGCTCTGGAAACACCATATATTTT. Translating it yields CASSLVGQGTSSGNTIYF.

This clone was counted only a few times. The chain links TRBV6-1 to TRBJ1-2, with 7 bases that match TRBD1. The CDR3 is made up of 15 amino acids. Losses at the gene ends were 1 base for V and 4 bases for J; bases not matched to a gene: 6. Germline V gene data show CDR1 as MNHNS and CDR2 as SASEGT. This CDR3 reads CASSEGGQAIYGYTF. In DNA, the CDR3 is TGTGCCAGCAGTGAAGGTGGACAGGCAATCTATGGCTACACCTTC.

This chain links TRBV7-6 with TRBJ1-6; D ambiguous. The CDR3 is 13 amino acids. CDR1 and CDR2 from the germline V gene are SGHVS and FNYEAQ. Between the trimmed V and J ends, which lost 1 base and 14 bases, there was a span of 12 bases. CDR3 residues: CASSLGPKGALHF. As DNA, the CDR3 is TGTGCCAGCAGCTTAGGGCCTAAGGGCGCCCTCCACTTT.

The chain has TRBV15 and TRBJ2-7; 10 nucleotides line up with TRBD1. The V gene's germline CDR1 is LNHNV and CDR2 YYDKDF (reference sequence). The CDR3 length is 15 residues. V lost 1 base to trimming and J lost 7 bases; unmatched junction nucleotides: 7. In DNA form, the CDR3 reads TGTGCCACCAGCAGAGGAGGGACAGGGGTGAGTGAGCAGTACTTC. The encoded protein is CATSRGGTGVSEQYF.

V and J are TRBV4-1 and TRBJ1-4; D uncertain. Germline V gene data show CDR1 as MGHRA and CDR2 as YSYEKL. The CDR3 covers 17 residues. V lost 4 bases and J 0 bases, leaving 15 bases between the germline ends. The CDR3 DNA sequence: TGCGCCAGCAGCCTCAGATCAACCCAGGCAACTAATGAAAAACTGTTTTTT. This sequence encodes CASSLRSTQATNEKLFF.

The V gene is TRBV19, the J gene TRBJ1-4, with D uncertain. CDR3 length: 16 amino acids. Germline V gene lookup returns CDR1 LNHDA and CDR2 SQIVND (reference sequence). V lost 5 bases to trimming and J lost 5 bases, with 18 bases between them. The CDR3 bases are TGTGCCAGTAGTTGGACGGAGGGCAGCCCGAATGAAAAACTGTTTTTT. This gives the protein CASSWTEGSPNEKLFF.

The rearrangement links TRBV30 to TRBJ1-1, with a tentative D call TRBD1 (5 bases). Trimming pared 0 bases from V and 5 bases from J, leaving 10 bases between. CDR1 and CDR2 from the germline V gene are GTSNPN and SVGIG (reference sequence). The CDR3 loop spans 13 amino acids. The CDR3: CAWSVQEGTEAFF. Here the CDR3 DNA reads TGTGCCTGGAGTGTACAGGAGGGTACTGAAGCTTTCTTT.

The chain uses TRBV7-9 and TRBJ1-2; D not certain. Germline V gives CDR1 SEHNR, CDR2 FQNEAQ (reference sequence). This CDR3 region has 14 residues. Trimming cost V 7 bases and J 5 bases, with 17 bases left between them. As DNA, the CDR3 is TGTGCCAGCACCAAACCCCACAGCTTTTATGGCTACACCTTC. This encodes CASTKPHSFYGYTF.

The J gene is TRBJ2-5, the V gene TRBV3-1 (or the pseudogene TRBV3-2); D unclear. Germline CDR1 and CDR2: LGHDT and YNNKEL (reference sequence). Trimming removed 4 bases at V and 2 bases at J, with 11 bases between. The CDR3 runs to 14 residues. The CDR3 nucleotides read TGTGCCAGCAGCCCCCGGACCGTGCAAGAGACCCAGTACTTC. This encodes CASSPRTVQETQYF.

This chain uses TRBV11-2 with TRBJ1-1; possible D gene TRBD1, 5 bases. Per the germline V gene, CDR1 is SGHAT and CDR2 is FQNNGV. This CDR3 contains 14 residues. Trimming shortened V by 5 bases and J by 4 bases, and 14 bases separated the two germline ends. CDR3 loop: CASSPTDGGTEAFF. The CDR3, as DNA: TGTGCCAGCAGCCCGACAGATGGAGGCACTGAAGCTTTCTTT.

This clone has a single count. The CDR3, as DNA: TGTGCCAGCAGCCTTGAATACACCGGGGAGCTGTTTTTT. Amino acids: CASSLEYTGELFF. The chain joins TRBV5-5 to TRBJ2-2; D not resolved. V lost 4 bases, J lost 3 bases, and 7 bases lay in between. Per the germline V gene, CDR1 is SGHKS and CDR2 is YYEKEE (reference sequence). The CDR3 has 13 residues.

This clone was detected a few times. This chain links TRBV7-3 with TRBJ1-5, with 7 bases lining up with TRBD1. V was pared by 5 bases and J by 4 bases, with 8 bases of the junction left unmatched. The CDR3 loop spans 15 amino acids. Germline V CDR1 and CDR2: SGHTA, FQGTGA. The CDR3 spells CASSVSDRVNQPQHF. For the CDR3, the DNA is TGTGCCAGCAGCGTATCCGACAGGGTTAATCAGCCCCAGCATTTT.

The chain joins TRBV12-3 or TRBV12-4 to TRBJ1-2, with 7 bases identical to TRBD1. V lost 5 bases to trimming and J lost 6 bases; unmatched junction nucleotides: 6. The CDR3 runs to 13 residues. For the CDR3, the DNA is TGTGCCAGCAGTAATCGGACAGGCAATGGCTACACCTTC. This sequence encodes CASSNRTGNGYTF.

The CDR3 reads CASSYDLPNSNQPQHF. The DNA of the CDR3 is TGTGCCAGCAGTTACGACCTCCCTAATTCTAATCAGCCCCAGCATTTT. This chain connects TRBV6-6 to TRBJ1-5, with no clear D. CDR3 length equals 16 residues. The V end lost 2 bases, the J end lost 4 bases, and 15 bases lay between the germline ends. Looked up from germline, CDR1 is MNHNY and CDR2 is SVGAGI (reference sequence).

This clone has a single count. Within the sample, other DNA sequences also encode this same CDR3. The V and J genes are TRBV14 and TRBJ1-3, with no clear D. This CDR3 contains 11 residues. Germline-derived CDR1 and CDR2 are SGHDN and FVKESK. Trimming shortened V by 3 bases and J by 7 bases, and 4 bases separated the two germline ends. The CDR3 region has the DNA TGTGCCAGCAGCCATAGGAACACCATATATTTT. The encoded protein is CASSHRNTIYF. The whole variable domain, remainder taken from reference TRBV14 and TRBJ1-3, is EAGVTQFPSHSVIEKGQTVTLRCDPISGHDNLYWYRRVMGKEIKFLLHFVKESKQDESGMPNNRFLAERTGGTYSTLKVQPAELEDSGVYFCASSHRNTIYFGEGSWLTVV.

The gene calls are TRBV6-2 or TRBV6-3 and TRBJ2-5; tentative D call: TRBD2 (6 bases). In germline, CDR1 is MNHEY, CDR2 SVGEGT. The CDR3 has 11 amino acids. Trimming removed 9 bases at V and 2 bases at J, with 7 bases between. This chain's CDR3 is CASSGQETQYF. The CDR3 DNA reads TGTGCCAGTAGCGGACAAGAGACCCAGTACTTC.

The CDR3, as DNA: TGCGCCAGCAGCTTGAACCCAGGGGAGAGTGGCTACACCTTC. As protein: CASSLNPGESGYTF. The chain is built from TRBV5-1 and TRBJ1-2, with D possibly matching TRBD1 (6 bases). The CDR3 runs to 14 residues. The germline gives CDR1 SGHRS, CDR2 YFSETQ. V lost 1 base to trimming and J lost 7 bases, with 14 bases between them.

This chain joins TRBV4-1 and TRBJ2-7; D gene unclear. V was cut by 0 bases and J by 9 bases, with 9 bases left in between. Germline CDR1 reads MGHRA; CDR2 reads YSYEKL. This CDR3 is built from 12 residues. The CDR3 DNA reads as TGCGCCAGCAGCCAAGATCGAGGCCCGCAGTACTTC. Protein product: CASSQDRGPQYF.

The CDR3 spells CASSPTLQGAATSEAFF. The CDR3, as DNA: TGTGCCAGCAGTCCCACTTTACAGGGGGCGGCCACGTCTGAAGCTTTCTTT. The V and J genes are TRBV28 and TRBJ1-1; the match to TRBD1 covers 9 bases. CDR1 and CDR2 (germline): MDHEN, SYDVKM. CDR3 length equals 17 residues. Germline trimming cut 5 bases from V and 6 bases from J; bases unmatched to any gene: 16. Full variable domain (missing parts from reference TRBV28 and TRBJ1-1): DVKVTQSSRYLVKRTGEKVFLECVQDMDHENMFWYRQDPGLGLRLIYFSYDVKMKEKGDIPEGYSVSREKKERFSLILESASTNQTSMYLCASSPTLQGAATSEAFFGQGTRLTVV.

The chain links TRBV28 to TRBJ1-2; possibly TRBD1 for D (6 bases). Germline V gene sequence: CDR1 MDHEN, CDR2 SYDVKM. CDR3 length equals 14 residues. The V end was cut by 5 bases, the J end by 3 bases, with 13 bases between. Here the CDR3 DNA reads TGTGCCAGCAGTCCCGTCAGGGGCGACTATGGCTACACCTTC. It yields the protein CASSPVRGDYGYTF.